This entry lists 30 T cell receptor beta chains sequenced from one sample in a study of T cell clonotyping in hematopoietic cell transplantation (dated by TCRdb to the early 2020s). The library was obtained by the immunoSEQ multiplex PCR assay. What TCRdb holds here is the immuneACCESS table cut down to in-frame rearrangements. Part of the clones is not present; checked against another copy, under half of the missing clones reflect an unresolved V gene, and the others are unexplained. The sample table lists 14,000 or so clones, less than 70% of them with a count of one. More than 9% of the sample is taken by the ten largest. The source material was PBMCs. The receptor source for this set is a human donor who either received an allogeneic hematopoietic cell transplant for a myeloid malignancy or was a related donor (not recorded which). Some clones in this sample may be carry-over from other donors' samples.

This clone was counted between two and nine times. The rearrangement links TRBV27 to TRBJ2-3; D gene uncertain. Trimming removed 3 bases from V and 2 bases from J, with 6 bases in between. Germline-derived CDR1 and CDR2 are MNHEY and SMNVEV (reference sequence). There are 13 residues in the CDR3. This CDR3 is CASSFPNTDTQYF. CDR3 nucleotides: TGTGCCAGCAGTTTCCCTAACACAGATACGCAGTATTTT.

The CDR3 DNA sequence: TGCGCCAGCAGTGCCGACAGCTACGAGCAGTACTTC. Its protein is CASSADSYEQYF. The chain employs TRBV10-2 and TRBJ2-7; possibly TRBD1 for D (5 bases). Germline loops: CDR1 WSHSY, CDR2 SAAADI. Trimming took off 4 bases at V and 3 bases at J, with 7 bases between the two ends. There are 12 residues in the CDR3.

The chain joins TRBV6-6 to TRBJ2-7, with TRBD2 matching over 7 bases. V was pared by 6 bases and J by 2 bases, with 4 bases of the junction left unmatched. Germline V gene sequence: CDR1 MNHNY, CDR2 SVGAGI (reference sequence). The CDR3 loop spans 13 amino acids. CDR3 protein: CASRGDYPYEQYF. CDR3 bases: TGTGCCAGCAGGGGGGACTATCCCTACGAGCAGTACTTC.

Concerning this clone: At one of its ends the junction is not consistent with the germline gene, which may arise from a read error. The DNA for the CDR3 is TGTGCCAGCAGTCCTACAGGGAATACCGGGGAGCTATTTTTT. Translation gives CASSPTGNTGELFF. This chain joins TRBV27 and TRBJ2-2; tentatively, D is TRBD1 (6 bases). The CDR3 sequence is 14 residues long. Germline CDR1 MNHEY, CDR2 SMNVEV (reference sequence).

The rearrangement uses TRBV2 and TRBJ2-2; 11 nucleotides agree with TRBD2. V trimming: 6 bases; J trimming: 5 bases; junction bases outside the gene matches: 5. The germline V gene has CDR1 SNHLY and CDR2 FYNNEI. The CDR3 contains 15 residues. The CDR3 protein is CASRSGTSGTGELFF. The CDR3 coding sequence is TGTGCCAGCAGATCCGGGACTAGCGGTACCGGGGAGCTGTTTTTT. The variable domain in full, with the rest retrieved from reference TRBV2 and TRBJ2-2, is EPEVTQTPSHQVTQMGQEVILRCVPISNHLYFYWYRQILGQKVEFLVSFYNNEISEKSEIFDDQFSVERPDGSNFTLKIRSTKLEDSAMYFCASRSGTSGTGELFFGEGSRLTVL.

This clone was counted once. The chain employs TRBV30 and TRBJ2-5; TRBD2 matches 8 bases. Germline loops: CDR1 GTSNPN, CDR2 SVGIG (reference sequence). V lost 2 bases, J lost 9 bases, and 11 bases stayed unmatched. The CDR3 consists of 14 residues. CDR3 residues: CAWSPNSGGGAQYF. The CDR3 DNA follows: TGTGCCTGGAGTCCAAACAGCGGGGGAGGGGCCCAGTACTTC.

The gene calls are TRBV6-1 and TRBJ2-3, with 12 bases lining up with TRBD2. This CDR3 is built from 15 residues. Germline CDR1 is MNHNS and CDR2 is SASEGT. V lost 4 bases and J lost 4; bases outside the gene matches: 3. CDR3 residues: CASSGSSGGADTQYF. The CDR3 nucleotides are TGTGCCAGCAGTGGATCTAGCGGGGGGGCAGATACGCAGTATTTT.

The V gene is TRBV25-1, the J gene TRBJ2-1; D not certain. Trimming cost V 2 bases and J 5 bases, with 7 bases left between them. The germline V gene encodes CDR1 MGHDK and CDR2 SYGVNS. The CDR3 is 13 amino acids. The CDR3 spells CASSEPWDNEQFF. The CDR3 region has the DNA TGTGCCAGCAGTGAACCATGGGACAATGAGCAGTTCTTC.

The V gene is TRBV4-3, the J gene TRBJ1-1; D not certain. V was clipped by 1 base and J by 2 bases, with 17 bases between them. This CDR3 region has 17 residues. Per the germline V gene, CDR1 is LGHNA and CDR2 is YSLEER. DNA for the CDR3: TGCGCCAGCAGCCAAGGAGGAGGATTAAGGCCCAACACTGAAGCTTTCTTT. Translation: CASSQGGGLRPNTEAFF.

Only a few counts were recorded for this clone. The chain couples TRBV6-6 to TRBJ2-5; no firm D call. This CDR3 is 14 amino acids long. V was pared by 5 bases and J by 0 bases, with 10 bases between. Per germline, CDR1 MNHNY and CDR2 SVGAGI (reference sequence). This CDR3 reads CASSVGPYQETQYF. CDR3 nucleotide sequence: TGTGCCAGCAGTGTAGGGCCGTACCAAGAGACCCAGTACTTC.

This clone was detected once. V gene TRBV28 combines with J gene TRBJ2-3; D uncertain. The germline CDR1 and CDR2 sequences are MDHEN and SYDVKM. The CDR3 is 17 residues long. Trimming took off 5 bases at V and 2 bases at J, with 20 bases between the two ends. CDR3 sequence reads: CASSTPTGLYNTDTQYF. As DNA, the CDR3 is TGTGCCAGCAGTACCCCCACGGGCCTGTACAACACAGATACGCAGTATTTT.

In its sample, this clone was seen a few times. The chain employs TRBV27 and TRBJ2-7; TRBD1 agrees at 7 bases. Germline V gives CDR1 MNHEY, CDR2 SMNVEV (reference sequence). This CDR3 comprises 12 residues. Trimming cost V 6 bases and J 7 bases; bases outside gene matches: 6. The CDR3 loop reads CASSRTGVEQYF. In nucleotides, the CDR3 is TGTGCCAGCAGCCGAACAGGGGTTGAGCAGTACTTC.

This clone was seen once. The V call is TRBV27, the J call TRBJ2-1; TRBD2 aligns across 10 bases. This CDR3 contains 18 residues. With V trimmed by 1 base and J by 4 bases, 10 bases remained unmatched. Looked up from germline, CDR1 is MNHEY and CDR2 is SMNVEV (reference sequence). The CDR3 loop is CASSLFGIAGGYYNEQFF. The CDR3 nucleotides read TGTGCCAGCAGTTTATTCGGGATAGCGGGGGGCTATTACAATGAGCAGTTCTTC.

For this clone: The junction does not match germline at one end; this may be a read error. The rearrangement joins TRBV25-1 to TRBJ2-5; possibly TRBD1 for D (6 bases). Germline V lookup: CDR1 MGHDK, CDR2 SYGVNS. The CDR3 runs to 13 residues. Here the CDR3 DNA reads TGTGCCTGCAGTGGACAGCCGAAAGAGACCCAGTACTTC. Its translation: CACSGQPKETQYF.

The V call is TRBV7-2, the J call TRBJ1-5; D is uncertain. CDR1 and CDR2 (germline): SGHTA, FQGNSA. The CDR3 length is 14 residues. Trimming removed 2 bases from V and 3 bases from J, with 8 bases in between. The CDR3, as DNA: TGTGCCAGCAGCTTACCGGGCGCCAATCAGCCCCAGCATTTT. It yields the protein CASSLPGANQPQHF.

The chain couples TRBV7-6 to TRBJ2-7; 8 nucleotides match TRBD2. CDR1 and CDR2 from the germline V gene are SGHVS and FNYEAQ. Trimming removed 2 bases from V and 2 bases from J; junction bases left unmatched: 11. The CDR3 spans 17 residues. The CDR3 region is CASSLQVLGGGTYEQYF. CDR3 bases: TGTGCCAGCAGCTTACAAGTACTGGGCGGGGGGACCTACGAGCAGTACTTC.

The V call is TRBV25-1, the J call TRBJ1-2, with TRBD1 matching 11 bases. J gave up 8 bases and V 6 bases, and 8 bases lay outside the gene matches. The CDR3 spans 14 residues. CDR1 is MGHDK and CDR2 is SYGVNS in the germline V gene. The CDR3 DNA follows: TGTGCCAGCAGCCCCCGGACAGGGGGCTTAGGCTACACCTTC. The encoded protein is CASSPRTGGLGYTF.

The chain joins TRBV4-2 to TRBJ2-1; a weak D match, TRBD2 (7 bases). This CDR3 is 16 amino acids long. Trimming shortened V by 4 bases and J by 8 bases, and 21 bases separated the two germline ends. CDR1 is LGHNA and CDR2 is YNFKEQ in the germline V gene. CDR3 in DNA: TGTGCCAGCAGCCCCCCTGAGGGGGGAGGGCCGGATGAGCAGTTCTTC. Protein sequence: CASSPPEGGGPDEQFF.

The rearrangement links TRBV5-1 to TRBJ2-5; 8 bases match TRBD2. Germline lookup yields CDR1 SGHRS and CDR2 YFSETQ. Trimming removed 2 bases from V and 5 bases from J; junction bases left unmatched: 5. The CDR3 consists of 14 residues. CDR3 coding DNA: TGCGCCAGCAGCTTACGGGGGGGCGTGGAGACCCAGTACTTC. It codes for CASSLRGGVETQYF.

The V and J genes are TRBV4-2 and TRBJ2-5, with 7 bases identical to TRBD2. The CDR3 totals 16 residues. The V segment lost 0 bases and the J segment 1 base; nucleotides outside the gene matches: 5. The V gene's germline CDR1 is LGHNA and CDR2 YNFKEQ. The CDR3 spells CASSQELATFQETQYF. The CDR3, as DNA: TGTGCCAGCAGCCAAGAACTAGCGACCTTCCAAGAGACCCAGTACTTC.

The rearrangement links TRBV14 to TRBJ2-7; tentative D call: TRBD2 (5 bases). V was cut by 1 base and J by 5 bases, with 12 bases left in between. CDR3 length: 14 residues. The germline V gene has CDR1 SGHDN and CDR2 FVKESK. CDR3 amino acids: CASSQVGGGDEQYF. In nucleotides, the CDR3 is TGTGCCAGCAGCCAAGTCGGAGGTGGCGACGAGCAGTACTTC.

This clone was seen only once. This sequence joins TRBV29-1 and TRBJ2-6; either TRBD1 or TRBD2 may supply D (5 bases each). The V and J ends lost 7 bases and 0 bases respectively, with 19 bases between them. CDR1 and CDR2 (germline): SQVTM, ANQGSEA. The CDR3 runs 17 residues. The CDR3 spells CSADASGTLSGANVLTF. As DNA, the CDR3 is TGCAGCGCGGATGCCTCAGGGACCCTCTCTGGGGCCAACGTCCTGACTTTC.

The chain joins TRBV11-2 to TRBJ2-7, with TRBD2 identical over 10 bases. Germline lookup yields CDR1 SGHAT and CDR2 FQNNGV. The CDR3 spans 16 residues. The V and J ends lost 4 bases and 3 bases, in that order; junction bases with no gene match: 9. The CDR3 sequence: CASSSGLAEGLYEQYF. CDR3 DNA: TGTGCCAGCAGCTCCGGACTAGCGGAAGGCCTCTACGAGCAGTACTTC. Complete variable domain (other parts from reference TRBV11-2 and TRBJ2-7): EAGVAQSPRYKIIEKRQSVAFWCNPISGHATLYWYQQILGQGPKLLIQFQNNGVVDDSQLPKDRFSAERLKGVDSTLKIQPAKLEDSAVYLCASSSGLAEGLYEQYFGPGTRLTVT.

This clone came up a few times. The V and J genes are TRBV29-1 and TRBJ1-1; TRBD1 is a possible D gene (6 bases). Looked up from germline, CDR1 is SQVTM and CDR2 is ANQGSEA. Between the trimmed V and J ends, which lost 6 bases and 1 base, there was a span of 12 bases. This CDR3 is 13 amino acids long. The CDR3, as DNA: TGCAGCGTCCCAGGGGACGGGAACACTGAAGCTTTCTTT. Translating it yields CSVPGDGNTEAFF. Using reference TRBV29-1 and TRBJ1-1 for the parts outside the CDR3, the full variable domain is SAVISQKPSRDICQRGTSLTIQCQVDSQVTMMFWYRQQPGQSLTLIATANQGSEATYESGFVIDKFPISRPNLTFSTLTVSNMSPEDSSIYLCSVPGDGNTEAFFGQGTRLTVV.

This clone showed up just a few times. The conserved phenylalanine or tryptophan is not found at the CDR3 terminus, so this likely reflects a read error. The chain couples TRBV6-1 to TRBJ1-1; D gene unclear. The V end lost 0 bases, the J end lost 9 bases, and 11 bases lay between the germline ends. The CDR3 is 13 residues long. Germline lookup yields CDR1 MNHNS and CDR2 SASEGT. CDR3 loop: CASSEAGRRKAFS. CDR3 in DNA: TGTGCCAGCAGTGAAGCTGGGAGGAGAAAAGCTTTCTCT.

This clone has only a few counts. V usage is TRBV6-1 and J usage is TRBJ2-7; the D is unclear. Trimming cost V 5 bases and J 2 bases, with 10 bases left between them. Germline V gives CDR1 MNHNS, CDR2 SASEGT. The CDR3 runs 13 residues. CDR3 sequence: CASSLQNPYEQYF. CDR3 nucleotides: TGTGCCAGCAGTTTACAGAATCCCTACGAGCAGTACTTC.

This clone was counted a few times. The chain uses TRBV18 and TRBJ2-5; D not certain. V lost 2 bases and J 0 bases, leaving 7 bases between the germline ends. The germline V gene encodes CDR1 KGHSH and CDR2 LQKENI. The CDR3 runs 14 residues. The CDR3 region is CASSPRRNQETQYF. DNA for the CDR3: TGTGCCAGCTCACCAAGACGGAACCAAGAGACCCAGTACTTC. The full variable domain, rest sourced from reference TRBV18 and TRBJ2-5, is NAGVMQNPRHLVRRRGQEARLRCSPMKGHSHVYWYRQLPEEGLKFMVYLQKENIIDESGMPKERFSAEFPKEGPSILRIQQVVRGDSAAYFCASSPRRNQETQYFGPGTRLLVL.

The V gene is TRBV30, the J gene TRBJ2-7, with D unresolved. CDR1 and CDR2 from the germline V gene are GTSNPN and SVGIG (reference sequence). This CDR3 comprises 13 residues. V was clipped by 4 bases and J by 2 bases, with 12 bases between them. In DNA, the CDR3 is TGTGCCTGGAATTTTGGATACACCTACGAGCAGTACTTC. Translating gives CAWNFGYTYEQYF.

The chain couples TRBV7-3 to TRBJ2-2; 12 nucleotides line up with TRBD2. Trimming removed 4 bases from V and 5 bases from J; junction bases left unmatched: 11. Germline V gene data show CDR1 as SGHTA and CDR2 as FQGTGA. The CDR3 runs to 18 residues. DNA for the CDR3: TGTGCCAGCAGCTCAGGAGTCCCGGGACTAGCGGGTACCGGGGAGCTGTTTTTT. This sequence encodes CASSSGVPGLAGTGELFF.

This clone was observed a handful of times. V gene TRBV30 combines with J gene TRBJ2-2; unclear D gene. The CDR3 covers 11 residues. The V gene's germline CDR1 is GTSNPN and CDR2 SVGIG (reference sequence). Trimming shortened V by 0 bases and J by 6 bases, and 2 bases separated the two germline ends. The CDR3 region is CAWSVSGELFF. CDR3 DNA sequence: TGTGCCTGGAGTGTCTCCGGGGAGCTGTTTTTT.